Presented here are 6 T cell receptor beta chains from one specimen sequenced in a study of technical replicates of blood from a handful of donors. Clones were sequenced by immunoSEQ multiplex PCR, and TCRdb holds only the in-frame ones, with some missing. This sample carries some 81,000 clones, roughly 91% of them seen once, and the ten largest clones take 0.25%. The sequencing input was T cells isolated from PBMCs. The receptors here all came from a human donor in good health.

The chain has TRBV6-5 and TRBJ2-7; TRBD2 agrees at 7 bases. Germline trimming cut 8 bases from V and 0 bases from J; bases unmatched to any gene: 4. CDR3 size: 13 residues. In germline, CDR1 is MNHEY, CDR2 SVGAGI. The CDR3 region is CASRRGSSYEQYF. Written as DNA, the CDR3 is TGTGCCAGCCGGCGGGGGTCCTCCTACGAGCAGTACTTC.

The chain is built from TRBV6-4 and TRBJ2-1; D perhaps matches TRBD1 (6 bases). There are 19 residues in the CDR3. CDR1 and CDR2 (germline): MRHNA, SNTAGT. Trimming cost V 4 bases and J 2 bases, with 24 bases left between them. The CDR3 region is CASSVLQIQGQYAYNEQFF. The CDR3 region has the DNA TGTGCCAGCAGTGTCCTCCAAATACAAGGACAGTACGCCTACAATGAGCAGTTCTTC.

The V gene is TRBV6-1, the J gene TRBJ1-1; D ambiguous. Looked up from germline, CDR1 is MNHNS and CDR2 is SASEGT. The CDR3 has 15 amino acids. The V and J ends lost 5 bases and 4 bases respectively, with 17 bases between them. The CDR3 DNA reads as TGTGCCAGCAGTCCCCGCGGGGAAGAGGGCACTGAAGCTTTCTTT. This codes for CASSPRGEEGTEAFF.

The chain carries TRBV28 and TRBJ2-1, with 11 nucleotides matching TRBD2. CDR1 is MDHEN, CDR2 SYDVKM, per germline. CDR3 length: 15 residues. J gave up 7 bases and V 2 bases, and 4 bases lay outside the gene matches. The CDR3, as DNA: TGTGCCAGCAGTTTACCCGGGACTAGCGGAAATGAGCAGTTCTTC. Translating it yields CASSLPGTSGNEQFF.

The CDR3 coding sequence is TGTGCCAGCAGTCCGTATATCTCCTACAATGAGCAGTTCTTC. Translated, it gives CASSPYISYNEQFF. This chain uses TRBV25-1 with TRBJ2-1; D gene uncertain. V was trimmed by 5 bases and J by 0 bases, leaving 8 bases between them. The CDR3 has 14 amino acids. Germline V lookup: CDR1 MGHDK, CDR2 SYGVNS.

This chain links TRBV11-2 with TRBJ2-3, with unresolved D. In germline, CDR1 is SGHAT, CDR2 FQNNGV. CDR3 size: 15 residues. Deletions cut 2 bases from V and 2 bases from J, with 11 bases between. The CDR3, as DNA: TGTGCCAGCAGCTTATCACCCACTTTCACAGATACGCAGTATTTT. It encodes CASSLSPTFTDTQYF.